Many counts were recorded for the clone carrying this T cell receptor (beta chain). These data are taken from a study of tumor-infiltrating lymphocytes in primary liver carcinoma. The CDR3 is 13 residues long. CDR1 SQVTM and CDR2 ANQGSEA come from the germline V gene. V dropped 0 bases and J dropped 8 bases, with 10 bases sitting between them. Investigators took RNA and DNA out together from about 21-30 mg of unsorted bulk tissue. With a constant-region primer, TCR beta cDNA was made from approximately 450 ng of total RNA. Library construction for TCR beta comprised three nested multiplex PCR rounds performed with slightly modified ARM-PCR. Two initial PCR rounds of about 11 cycles each paired TRBV1-TRBV30 forward primers with a C-beta reverse primer. From the multiplex PCR reads, TCRdb called clonotypes with MiXCR, one entry per CDR3 protein. Of 55,000 to 70,000 distinct CDR3 sequences in the sample, 65% to 80% are singletons; the top ten hold roughly three fifths.

This rearrangement joins TRBV29-1 to TRBJ1-4, with D possibly matching TRBD1 (5 bases). The source is a middle-aged man with primary liver carcinoma and hepatitis B virus infection. The sample comprised liver tumor tissue from sampling region 2. Documented subset: tumor region T2, inferior pole. For the CDR3, the DNA is TGCAGCGTTGAAGACAGGGATGGGGAAAAACTGTTTTTT. Its translation is CSVEDRDGEKLFF.